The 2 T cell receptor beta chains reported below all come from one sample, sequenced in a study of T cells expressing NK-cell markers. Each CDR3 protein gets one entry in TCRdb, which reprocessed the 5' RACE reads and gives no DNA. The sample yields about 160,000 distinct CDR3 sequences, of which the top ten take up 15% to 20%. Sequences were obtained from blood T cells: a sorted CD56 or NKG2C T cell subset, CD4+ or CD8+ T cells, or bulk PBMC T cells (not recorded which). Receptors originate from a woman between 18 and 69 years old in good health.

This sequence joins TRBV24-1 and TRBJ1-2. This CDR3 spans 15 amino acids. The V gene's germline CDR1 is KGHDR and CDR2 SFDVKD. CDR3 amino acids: CATSSASGANYGYTF.

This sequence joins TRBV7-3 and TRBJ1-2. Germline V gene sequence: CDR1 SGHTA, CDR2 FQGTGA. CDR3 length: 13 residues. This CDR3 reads CASSLTGQYGYTF.